These 6 T cell receptor beta chains came from one sample sequenced in a study of regulatory T cells in long-lasting Graves disease. Arm-PCR of CDR3 regions with iRepertoire HTBI primers generated TCR beta libraries. One entry per CDR3 protein results from TCRdb running MiXCR on the multiplex PCR reads. Of roughly 420,000 distinct CDR3 sequences listed, 16% are singletons. The sample's time point: newly diagnosed GD, antithyroid drugs for less than 3 months. The authors made the TCR library using RNA they extracted from PBMCs. These data are also associated with another study on T cells in Graves' hyperthyroidism and ophthalmopathy.

The source was peripheral blood mononuclear cells (PBMCs), collected at new diagnosis, from a patient treated with antithyroid drugs. The receptors originated from a woman aged 25 to 39 with Graves disease.

This clonotype was seen ten or more times. V usage is TRBV4-3 and J usage is TRBJ1-2; 12 nucleotides agree with TRBD1. The CDR3 covers 16 residues. The V and J ends lost 5 bases and 6 bases, in that order; junction bases with no gene match: 10. The V gene's germline CDR1 is LGHNA and CDR2 YSLEER. The CDR3 sequence is CASSSQGGDRGHGYTF. CDR3 bases: TGCGCCAGCAGCTCCCAGGGGGGGGACAGGGGGCATGGCTACACCTTC.

This clonotype was observed many times. The chain employs TRBV5-1 and TRBJ2-7; D is uncertain. Trimming left V 0 bases short and J 6 bases short, with 13 bases between. Germline CDR1 reads SGHRS; CDR2 reads YFSETQ. The CDR3 consists of 14 residues. In DNA form, the CDR3 reads TGCGCCAGCAGCTTGGGACTTACAAGACCCGAGCAGTACTTC. Its protein product is CASSLGLTRPEQYF.

V is TRBV30 and J is TRBJ1-1; D ambiguous. Looked up from germline, CDR1 is GTSNPN and CDR2 is SVGIG (reference sequence). The CDR3 spans 12 residues. The V gene lost 0 bases and the J gene lost 5 bases, with 7 bases spanning the gap. The CDR3 coding sequence is TGTGCCTGGAGTGTACGAGGGACTGAAGCTTTCTTT. It translates to CAWSVRGTEAFF.

The gene calls are TRBV3-2 and TRBJ2-2. TRBV3-2 is tagged as a pseudogene. The CDR3 extends over 15 amino acids. The CDR3 here is CASRAMGSTTGELFF. CDR3 nucleotides: TGTGCCAGCAGAGCTATGGGATCTACCACCGGGGAGCTGTTTTTT.

The chain uses TRBV14 and TRBJ2-7, with D perhaps given as TRBD1 or TRBD2 (5 bases each). Trimming took 5 bases from V and 6 from J, leaving 11 bases between them. CDR1 and CDR2 (germline): SGHDN, FVKESK. The CDR3 totals 12 residues. CDR3 amino acids: CASSGASCEQYF. The CDR3 DNA follows: TGTGCCAGCAGCGGGGCTAGCTGCGAGCAGTACTTC.

This clonotype was seen repeatedly, ten times or more. The V gene is TRBV20-1, the J gene TRBJ2-1; TRBD2 agrees at 10 bases. This CDR3 contains 15 residues. V gave up 0 bases and J gave up 7 bases; unmatched junction bases: 6. Germline V gives CDR1 DFQATT, CDR2 SNEGSKA (reference sequence). CDR3 sequence (DNA): TGCAGTGCTAGAGAGACTGGACTAGCGGATAATGAGCAGTTCTTC. Its protein product is CSARETGLADNEQFF.